What follows are 28 T cell receptor beta chains derived from one specimen sequenced in a study of cytomegalovirus exposure and HLA in healthy donors. The PCR used 60 Vbeta and 13 Jbeta primers. Clones were read by immunoSEQ multiplex PCR, and TCRdb kept only the in-frame ones, dropping some. The data show about 160,000 clones, under 90% seen once. The sequencing sample was made of PBMCs. The origin of the receptors is a male donor in good health and CMV-seronegative.

The chain links TRBV6-1 to TRBJ1-2; 10 bases fit TRBD1. This CDR3 spans 15 amino acids. The germline CDR1 and CDR2 sequences are MNHNS and SASEGT. V lost 6 bases, J lost 0 bases, and 4 bases stayed unmatched. The CDR3 nucleotides are TGTGCCAGCAGCCCGACAGGGGGCGCTAACTATGGCTACACCTTC. It codes for CASSPTGGANYGYTF.

The chain joins TRBV5-4 to TRBJ2-7; 7 bases are shared with TRBD1. Germline-derived CDR1 and CDR2 are SGHNT and YYREEE (reference sequence). V was clipped by 3 bases and J by 3 bases; unmatched bases: 6. The CDR3 loop spans 14 amino acids. CDR3 amino acids: CASSSQGGSYEQYF. In DNA, the CDR3 is TGTGCCAGCAGCTCGCAAGGGGGCAGCTACGAGCAGTACTTC.

This chain joins TRBV2 and TRBJ2-5; 9 positions agree with TRBD1. The trim removed 8 bases at V and 4 bases at J, leaving 5 bases unmatched. The germline V gene encodes CDR1 SNHLY and CDR2 FYNNEI. The CDR3 covers 13 residues. CDR3 loop: CASRDRVVETQYF. In DNA, the CDR3 is TGTGCCAGCCGGGACAGGGTCGTAGAGACCCAGTACTTC.

The genes are TRBV6-5 and TRBJ2-3, with a possible D match to TRBD2 (6 bases). The V end lost 2 bases, the J end lost 0 bases, and 9 bases lay between the germline ends. Germline V CDR1 and CDR2: MNHEY, SVGAGI. The CDR3 covers 15 residues. Here the CDR3 reads CASSYGGSSTDTQYF. Written as DNA, the CDR3 is TGTGCCAGCAGTTACGGGGGGAGTAGCACAGATACGCAGTATTTT.

The chain combines TRBV28 with TRBJ2-2; 8 nucleotides agree with TRBD2. This CDR3 spans 18 amino acids. V shed 4 bases and J 1 base; nucleotides not matched to a gene: 11. Germline V gene data show CDR1 as MDHEN and CDR2 as SYDVKM. This CDR3 reads CASSSTPSAGGNTGELFF. CDR3 DNA: TGTGCCAGCAGTTCCACCCCCTCGGCGGGGGGGAACACCGGGGAGCTGTTTTTT.

The gene calls are TRBV19 and TRBJ1-1; maybe TRBD1 (6 bases). Deletions cut 5 bases from V and 0 bases from J, with 13 bases between. This CDR3 region has 15 residues. CDR1 is LNHDA and CDR2 is SQIVND in the germline V gene (reference sequence). CDR3 in amino acids: CASSPNRQVNTEAFF. Written as DNA, the CDR3 is TGTGCCAGTAGTCCCAACCGACAGGTGAACACTGAAGCTTTCTTT.

The chain uses TRBV6-4 and TRBJ2-7; 10 bases are a match to TRBD2. J lost 6 bases, V lost 5 bases, and 7 bases had no gene match. Germline V gene lookup returns CDR1 MRHNA and CDR2 SNTAGT. There are 14 residues in the CDR3. CDR3: CASSTASGSSEQYF. DNA of the CDR3: TGTGCCAGCAGTACCGCTAGCGGGAGTTCCGAGCAGTACTTC.

V and J are TRBV9 and TRBJ2-3, with 7 bases that match TRBD2. V shed 4 bases and J 4 bases; nucleotides not matched to a gene: 9. The CDR3 sequence is 15 residues long. Per germline, CDR1 SGDLS and CDR2 YYNGEE. CDR3 region: CASSPPGLSSDTQYF. CDR3 sequence (DNA): TGTGCCAGCAGCCCCCCGGGACTAAGCTCAGATACGCAGTATTTT. Variable domain in full (rest from reference TRBV9 and TRBJ2-3): DSGVTQTPKHLITATGQRVTLRCSPRSGDLSVYWYQQSLDQGLQFLIQYYNGEERAKGNILERFSAQQFPDLHSELNLSSLELGDSALYFCASSPPGLSSDTQYFGPGTRLTVL.

The chain is built from TRBV6-5 and TRBJ2-1; D call uncertain. Germline V gene sequence: CDR1 MNHEY, CDR2 SVGAGI. V was clipped by 6 bases and J by 9 bases, with 15 bases between them. CDR3 length: 13 amino acids. The CDR3 loop reads CASRISAAGEQFF. CDR3 in DNA: TGTGCCAGCAGGATAAGCGCCGCCGGTGAGCAGTTCTTC.

This sequence joins TRBV7-8 and TRBJ2-7; D is perhaps TRBD2 (6 bases). With 2 bases removed from V and 0 bases from J, the gap between germline ends came to 11 bases. The CDR3 spans 15 residues. Germline V gene data show CDR1 as SGHVS and CDR2 as FQNEAQ. The CDR3 DNA sequence: TGTGCCAGCAGCTTACGCGCCGGGAGCTCCTACGAGCAGTACTTC. Its protein is CASSLRAGSSYEQYF.

The CDR3 bases are TGTGCCAGCCAATTTATCGAGGGCTACACCTTC. Translated, it gives CASQFIEGYTF. V and J are TRBV28 and TRBJ1-2; D uncertain. The CDR3 contains 11 residues. Germline loops: CDR1 MDHEN, CDR2 SYDVKM. V lost 8 bases to trimming and J lost 8 bases, with 12 bases between them.

The chain recombines TRBV11-2 with TRBJ2-1; TRBD2 aligns across 8 bases. Trimming at V came to 5 bases and at J to 6 bases, leaving 6 bases not matched to a gene. Germline CDR1 SGHAT, CDR2 FQNNGV. This CDR3 region has 14 residues. This CDR3 reads CASSTPGGSNEQFF. CDR3 in DNA: TGTGCCAGCAGCACCCCGGGAGGGAGCAATGAGCAGTTCTTC.

This clone turned up a few times. This chain uses TRBV9 with TRBJ2-7; 10 nucleotides align to TRBD2. CDR1 SGDLS and CDR2 YYNGEE come from the germline V gene. V gave up 0 bases and J gave up 4 bases; unmatched junction bases: 7. The CDR3 is 16 residues long. CDR3 in amino acids: CASSVGASGGGYEQYF. CDR3 nucleotide sequence: TGTGCCAGCAGCGTAGGGGCTAGCGGGGGAGGTTACGAGCAGTACTTC.

V gene TRBV5-1 combines with J gene TRBJ2-5, with 7 bases aligning to TRBD2. The CDR3 has 16 amino acids. V lost 2 bases, J lost 2 bases, and 9 bases stayed unmatched. CDR1 and CDR2 from the germline V gene are SGHRS and YFSETQ. The CDR3 loop reads CASSFFGGRAQETQYF. DNA for the CDR3: TGCGCCAGCAGCTTCTTTGGCGGGAGAGCACAAGAGACCCAGTACTTC.

This clone was counted a single time. The junction and the germline gene differ at one end; a read error may be behind it. The same CDR3 can be traced to other DNA sequences in this sample. The chain links TRBV6-1 to TRBJ2-4; D is unresolved. The length of the CDR3 is 14 residues. Germline-derived CDR1 and CDR2 are MNHNS and SASEGT. The DNA for the CDR3 is TGCGCCAGCAGTGACCTAGAACGCCAAAACATTCAGTACTTC. Its protein product is CASSDLERQNIQYF.

CDR3 amino acids: CASSQDPPNGGSVGNIQYF. The CDR3 nucleotides read TGCGCCAGCAGCCAAGATCCCCCGAATGGCGGGAGTGTGGGAAACATTCAGTACTTC. The rearrangement uses TRBV4-3 and TRBJ2-4; 7 positions match TRBD2. Germline trimming cut 0 bases from V and 6 bases from J; bases unmatched to any gene: 17. The V gene's germline CDR1 is LGHNA and CDR2 YSLEER. The CDR3 is made up of 19 amino acids.

The V gene is TRBV29-1, the J gene TRBJ1-2; D not resolved. Per the germline V gene, CDR1 is SQVTM and CDR2 is ANQGSEA. This CDR3 is built from 11 residues. Trimming stripped 5 bases from V and 0 bases from J, with 4 bases between. The CDR3 DNA reads as TGCAGCGTTCTGTCTAACTATGGCTACACCTTC. Its protein product is CSVLSNYGYTF.

The chain links TRBV6-5 to TRBJ2-5; possibly TRBD2 for D (6 bases). The CDR3 covers 14 residues. Germline V CDR1 and CDR2: MNHEY, SVGAGI. Between the trimmed V and J ends, which lost 8 bases and 7 bases, there was a span of 20 bases. In nucleotides, the CDR3 is TGTGCCAGCGTAGCCCTGGGGACGGAGGGGACCCAGTACTTC. Amino acids: CASVALGTEGTQYF.

The chain recombines TRBV5-1 with TRBJ2-7; D remains ambiguous. Germline V gene sequence: CDR1 SGHRS, CDR2 YFSETQ. The CDR3 sequence is 15 residues long. Trimming took 4 bases from V and 5 from J, leaving 19 bases between them. The CDR3 nucleotides read TGCGCCAGCAGCCCCGCCTGGCAGACTCCCCACGAGCAGTACTTC. It encodes CASSPAWQTPHEQYF. Full variable domain (rest looked up from reference TRBV5-1 and TRBJ2-7): KAGVTQTPRYLIKTRGQQVTLSCSPISGHRSVSWYQQTPGQGLQFLFEYFSETQRNKGNFPGRFSGRQFSNSRSEMNVSTLELGDSALYLCASSPAWQTPHEQYFGPGTRLTVT.

The rearrangement uses TRBV7-2 and TRBJ1-2, with 9 bases fitting TRBD1. After removal of 2 bases from V and 2 bases from J, the junction contained 6 bases not matched to a gene. Germline V lookup: CDR1 SGHTA, CDR2 FQGNSA. The CDR3 covers 16 residues. Here the CDR3 reads CASSLNRGLRNYGYTF. CDR3 DNA: TGTGCCAGCAGCTTAAACAGGGGGCTTCGGAACTATGGCTACACCTTC.

The chain combines TRBV6-5 with TRBJ2-5; 9 bases fit TRBD2. Germline V gene data show CDR1 as MNHEY and CDR2 as SVGAGI. The CDR3 runs to 16 residues. The V and J ends lost 0 bases and 4 bases, in that order; junction bases with no gene match: 6. The CDR3 protein is CASSYSPISGRETQYF. The CDR3 region has the DNA TGTGCCAGCAGTTACTCCCCGATTAGCGGGAGAGAGACCCAGTACTTC.

The chain uses TRBV4-2 and TRBJ1-5, with a possible D match to TRBD1 (5 bases). Looked up from germline, CDR1 is LGHNA and CDR2 is YNFKEQ. The CDR3 is 15 residues long. Deletions cut 2 bases from V and 5 bases from J, with 13 bases between. The CDR3 here is CASSQPGTGDQPQHF. CDR3 DNA sequence: TGTGCCAGCAGCCAACCCGGGACGGGGGATCAGCCCCAGCATTTT.

The V call is TRBV4-2, the J call TRBJ1-1; tentatively, D is TRBD1 (6 bases). The CDR3 is 15 residues long. The V gene lost 2 bases and the J gene lost 0 bases, with 10 bases spanning the gap. The germline gives CDR1 LGHNA, CDR2 YNFKEQ. The CDR3 protein is CASSQTGRVNTEAFF. The DNA for the CDR3 is TGTGCCAGCAGCCAAACAGGGAGGGTGAACACTGAAGCTTTCTTT.

The V gene is TRBV6-4, the J gene TRBJ2-2; D is perhaps TRBD1 (7 bases). Trimming shortened V by 6 bases and J by 3 bases, and 11 bases separated the two germline ends. The V gene's germline CDR1 is MRHNA and CDR2 SNTAGT. The CDR3 covers 14 residues. The CDR3 coding sequence is TGTGCCAGCAGGGCCAGGGGGGACACCGGGGAGCTGTTTTTT. Translating it yields CASRARGDTGELFF.

V is TRBV28 and J is TRBJ1-5; TRBD1 might be the D (6 bases). The CDR3 length is 15 residues. Germline V gene data show CDR1 as MDHEN and CDR2 as SYDVKM. V lost 1 base and J 7 bases, leaving 14 bases between the germline ends. CDR3 sequence: CASSLSGGRGQPQHF. The CDR3 DNA sequence: TGTGCCAGCAGTTTATCGGGGGGGCGAGGACAGCCCCAGCATTTT.

This sequence joins TRBV7-6 and TRBJ2-2; D uncertain. The length of the CDR3 is 17 residues. V lost 2 bases and J 0 bases, leaving 13 bases between the germline ends. Germline-derived CDR1 and CDR2 are SGHVS and FNYEAQ. The CDR3 reads CASSLSDGRSNTGELFF. For the CDR3, the DNA is TGTGCCAGCAGCTTATCGGATGGCAGGTCGAACACCGGGGAGCTGTTTTTT.

V is TRBV7-3 and J is TRBJ2-3, with 8 bases fitting TRBD2. V was clipped by 5 bases and J by 0 bases; unmatched bases: 10. From germline, CDR1 is SGHTA and CDR2 FQGTGA. The CDR3 spans 17 residues. The CDR3 here is CASSPFAGGSSTDTQYF. CDR3 in DNA: TGTGCCAGCAGCCCTTTTGCGGGAGGCTCTAGCACAGATACGCAGTATTTT.

This clone appeared a single time. At one end the junction does not follow the germline gene, possibly because of a read error. The gene calls are TRBV10-3 and TRBJ2-3; TRBD2 might be the D (7 bases). The germline gives CDR1 ENHRY, CDR2 SYGVKD. The CDR3 is 16 amino acids. The CDR3 protein is CAISDPVGGGTGTQYF. CDR3 nucleotide sequence: TGTGCCATCAGTGATCCAGTGGGGGGGGGCACAGGTACGCAGTATTTT.